This entry features one T cell receptor (beta chain) sequence. These data come from a study of shared clonotypes between healthy human individuals. Germline V gives CDR1 SGHVS, CDR2 FQNEAQ. The CDR3 loop spans 16 amino acids. J gave up 3 bases and V 5 bases, and 7 bases lay outside the gene matches. Recent vaccinations or acute infections were absent in the healthy HIV-negative adult donors. All of the donors resided in Nashville, Tennessee, and each was a Caucasian adult. The unsorted PBMC sample used ten immunoSEQ deep assay plates. Study processing details: From ImmunoSEQ came sequences covering only the junction and carrying no quality scores, so filtering differed. Profiled with immunoSEQ multiplex PCR; TCRdb holds only in-frame clones, not every one. V and J calls and clone size are copied from that table; D and trimming were computed from the DNA. The sample has some 490,000 clones; more than 65% are singletons.

The TCR comes from a woman in her thirties or forties in good health. Some clones in this sample may be carry-over from other donors' samples. The specimen sequenced was PBMCs. J is TRBJ2-1 and V is TRBV7-8; 10 bases agree with TRBD2. The CDR3 here is CASSPLASGSYNEQFF. CDR3 bases: TGTGCCAGCAGCCCATTGGCTAGCGGGAGCTACAATGAGCAGTTCTTC.